The 25 T cell receptor beta chains reported below all come from one sample, sequenced in a study of cytomegalovirus exposure and HLA in healthy donors. Primers: 60 Vbeta forward and 13 Jbeta reverse. The method was immunoSEQ multiplex PCR; TCRdb's version includes in-frame clones alone and lacks a portion of them. Found here are 95,000 to 150,000 clones, just under 75% of them singletons; the top ten hold approximately 4.8%. Sample: PBMCs. Source of these receptors: a man in his sixties in good health and CMV-seropositive.

The chain has TRBV27 and TRBJ2-6, with D uncertain. From germline, CDR1 is MNHEY and CDR2 SMNVEV (reference sequence). V lost 5 bases and J lost 0, with 11 bases in between. The CDR3 is 16 amino acids. CDR3 loop: CASSLRPGSGANVLTF. CDR3 nucleotide sequence: TGTGCCAGCAGTCTCCGCCCCGGCTCTGGGGCCAACGTCCTGACTTTC.

The rearrangement links TRBV6-1 to TRBJ1-6; D is unclear. V was shortened by 3 bases and J by 4 bases, with 10 bases between the two germline ends. Germline CDR1 and CDR2: MNHNS and SASEGT. This CDR3 region has 15 residues. The CDR3 DNA follows: TGTGCCAGCAGTGATCTGGGAGATTATAATTCACCCCTCCACTTT. It specifies CASSDLGDYNSPLHF.

This clone was seen a handful of times. This rearrangement joins TRBV5-1 to TRBJ2-7; 7 bases fit TRBD1. Germline V CDR1 and CDR2: SGHRS, YFSETQ. Trimming removed 4 bases from V and 2 bases from J; junction bases left unmatched: 6. The CDR3 consists of 14 residues. In DNA form, the CDR3 reads TGCGCCAGCAGCGGAAGACAGGGCGCCTACGAGCAGTACTTC. Its protein is CASSGRQGAYEQYF.

The chain has TRBV30 and TRBJ1-3; tentative D call: TRBD1 (5 bases). Germline values: CDR1 GTSNPN, CDR2 SVGIG (reference sequence). The germline V and J ends were trimmed by 0 bases and 2 bases, with 11 bases remaining between them. The CDR3 is 15 amino acids. The CDR3 nucleotides read TGTGCCTGGAGTGTACTGGGGCTAGCTGGAAACACCATATATTTT. As protein: CAWSVLGLAGNTIYF. Full variable domain (outside the CDR3, taken from reference TRBV30 and TRBJ1-3): SQTIHQWPATLVQPVGSPLSLECTVEGTSNPNLYWYRQAAGRGLQLLFYSVGIGQISSEVPQNLSASRPQDRQFILSSKKLLLSDSGFYLCAWSVLGLAGNTIYFGEGSWLTVV.

This clone has a handful of counts. CDR3 region: CASSSETGTNQPSTF. In nucleotides, the CDR3 is TGCGCCAGCAGCTCCGAAACCGGGACAAACCAACCATCGACTTTC. This sequence joins TRBV5-1 and TRBJ2-6, with D possibly being TRBD1 (6 bases). Germline V gene data show CDR1 as SGHRS and CDR2 as YFSETQ. The V end was cut by 3 bases, the J end by 18 bases, with 25 bases between. The CDR3 is 15 amino acids.

The CDR3 spells CASSDGGQGPTGELFF. CDR3 bases: TGTGCCAGCAGTGACGGGGGACAGGGACCTACCGGGGAGCTGTTTTTT. This chain links TRBV2 with TRBJ2-2; 9 bases map to TRBD1. Germline trimming cut 3 bases from V and 5 bases from J; bases unmatched to any gene: 7. Germline values: CDR1 SNHLY, CDR2 FYNNEI. There are 16 residues in the CDR3.

The rearrangement uses TRBV18 and TRBJ1-5, with TRBD1 matching over 7 bases. Germline assignment: CDR1 KGHSH and CDR2 LQKENI. The CDR3 contains 15 residues. Trimming took 5 bases from V and 1 from J; bases not matched to a gene: 5. The CDR3 DNA sequence: TGTGCCAGCTCAGAGGGACAGCCGAGCAATCAGCCCCAGCATTTT. Translation gives CASSEGQPSNQPQHF.

The V and J genes are TRBV18 and TRBJ2-5; D ambiguous. The CDR3 runs 13 residues. From germline, CDR1 is KGHSH and CDR2 LQKENI. Trimming removed 3 bases from V and 1 base from J, with 6 bases in between. CDR3 in amino acids: CASSPALQETQYF. Written as DNA, the CDR3 is TGTGCCAGCTCACCTGCACTCCAAGAGACCCAGTACTTC.

The chain has TRBV30 and TRBJ1-5; TRBD1 aligns across 7 bases. Germline trimming cut 3 bases from V and 7 bases from J; bases unmatched to any gene: 9. Looked up from germline, CDR1 is GTSNPN and CDR2 is SVGIG (reference sequence). CDR3 length: 14 amino acids. DNA of the CDR3: TGTGCCTGGAGCAGAAACAGGGGAAACCAGCCCCAGCATTTT. As protein: CAWSRNRGNQPQHF.

The CDR3: CATSRDASGVYEQYF. CDR3 bases: TGTGCCACCAGCAGAGATGCCAGCGGGGTCTACGAGCAGTACTTC. The rearrangement links TRBV15 to TRBJ2-7; 7 bases are shared with TRBD2. Losses at the gene ends were 0 bases for V and 3 bases for J; bases not matched to a gene: 5. Germline CDR1 reads LNHNV; CDR2 reads YYDKDF (reference sequence). The CDR3 is 15 amino acids.

The J gene is TRBJ2-2, the V gene TRBV9; D is perhaps TRBD2 (6 bases). Per the germline V gene, CDR1 is SGDLS and CDR2 is YYNGEE. Trimming stripped 2 bases from V and 1 base from J, with 12 bases between. The length of the CDR3 is 16 residues. Here the CDR3 DNA reads TGTGCCAGCAGCGTTCGGGACTTAATGAACACCGGGGAGCTGTTTTTT. It yields the protein CASSVRDLMNTGELFF. The complete variable domain, with remaining parts taken from reference TRBV9 and TRBJ2-2, reads DSGVTQTPKHLITATGQRVTLRCSPRSGDLSVYWYQQSLDQGLQFLIQYYNGEERAKGNILERFSAQQFPDLHSELNLSSLELGDSALYFCASSVRDLMNTGELFFGEGSRLTVL.

The CDR3 DNA follows: TGCGCCAGCAGCTTGGTTATTCAGGGCCAAGAGACCCAGTACTTC. Translating it yields CASSLVIQGQETQYF. The chain recombines TRBV5-1 with TRBJ2-5, with D possibly TRBD1 on 5 matching bases. The length of the CDR3 is 15 residues. Trimming pared 0 bases from V and 1 base from J, leaving 10 bases between. Germline CDR1 and CDR2: SGHRS and YFSETQ. Using reference TRBV5-1 and TRBJ2-5 for the parts outside the CDR3, the full variable domain is KAGVTQTPRYLIKTRGQQVTLSCSPISGHRSVSWYQQTPGQGLQFLFEYFSETQRNKGNFPGRFSGRQFSNSRSEMNVSTLELGDSALYLCASSLVIQGQETQYFGPGTRLLVL.

The chain combines TRBV6-1 with TRBJ2-3; 10 nucleotides align to TRBD2. Germline V CDR1 and CDR2: MNHNS, SASEGT. Losses at the gene ends were 4 bases for V and 2 bases for J; bases not matched to a gene: 3. The length of the CDR3 is 15 residues. The CDR3 DNA is TGTGCCAGCAGTGGGACTAGCGGCAACACAGATACGCAGTATTTT. Its protein is CASSGTSGNTDTQYF.

This clone was detected once. The chain combines TRBV27 with TRBJ2-7; 7 bases agree with TRBD2. Germline V gene sequence: CDR1 MNHEY, CDR2 SMNVEV (reference sequence). The V segment lost 3 bases and the J segment 3 bases; nucleotides outside the gene matches: 2. The CDR3 loop spans 13 amino acids. As DNA, the CDR3 is TGTGCCAGCAGTTTCGGGAGGAACTACGAGCAGTACTTC. Protein product: CASSFGRNYEQYF.

The chain combines TRBV19 with TRBJ1-3; the match to TRBD1 covers 7 bases. Germline CDR1 is LNHDA and CDR2 is SQIVND (reference sequence). The CDR3 extends over 16 amino acids. V dropped 6 bases and J dropped 5; count of bases not matched to a gene: 13. CDR3 region: CASSRTRTGSRNTIYF. The DNA for the CDR3 is TGTGCCAGTAGCCGGACGCGGACAGGCTCCAGAAACACCATATATTTT.

This chain connects TRBV2 to TRBJ1-6; D remains unclear. Looked up from germline, CDR1 is SNHLY and CDR2 is FYNNEI. V was clipped by 1 base and J by 18 bases, with 13 bases between them. The CDR3 consists of 12 residues. The DNA for the CDR3 is TGTGCCAGCAGTGAAGTTGGGGAGGTCGGCCACTTT. It is translated as CASSEVGEVGHF. Together with reference TRBV2 and TRBJ1-6, the CDR3 gives the full variable domain: EPEVTQTPSHQVTQMGQEVILRCVPISNHLYFYWYRQILGQKVEFLVSFYNNEISEKSEIFDDQFSVERPDGSNFTLKIRSTKLEDSAMYFCASSEVGEVGHFGNGTRLTVT.

This chain joins TRBV6-4 and TRBJ2-2, with 9 bases matching TRBD2. The ends lost 3 bases at V and 4 bases at J; junction bases unmatched: 6. Looked up from germline, CDR1 is MRHNA and CDR2 is SNTAGT. The CDR3 loop spans 16 amino acids. The CDR3 DNA reads TGTGCCAGCAGTGAACTAGCGGGTCAAGCCACCGGGGAGCTGTTTTTT. Encoded protein: CASSELAGQATGELFF.

This clone was counted between two and nine times. V is TRBV28 and J is TRBJ1-2; a weak D match, TRBD1 (5 bases). This CDR3 has 13 amino acids. V was trimmed by 5 bases and J by 6 bases, leaving 13 bases between them. Germline-derived CDR1 and CDR2 are MDHEN and SYDVKM. The CDR3 sequence is CASSGGEGNGYTF. CDR3 bases: TGTGCCAGCAGTGGGGGGGAAGGGAATGGCTACACCTTC.

V gene TRBV19 combines with J gene TRBJ2-7, with 10 bases fitting TRBD2. This CDR3 region has 14 residues. Germline V gives CDR1 LNHDA, CDR2 SQIVND (reference sequence). V shed 7 bases and J 3 bases; nucleotides not matched to a gene: 6. The CDR3 DNA sequence: TGTGCCAGTACCGTAGCGGGGGGACACTACGAGCAGTACTTC. It specifies CASTVAGGHYEQYF.

The genes are TRBV7-3 and TRBJ2-3; the match to TRBD2 covers 7 bases. This CDR3 region has 15 residues. J was trimmed by 3 bases and V by 5 bases; bases with no gene match: 8. Per germline, CDR1 SGHTA and CDR2 FQGTGA. The CDR3 sequence is CASSPQGGGTDTQYF. DNA of the CDR3: TGTGCCAGCAGCCCCCAGGGCGGGGGAACAGATACGCAGTATTTT.

CDR3 amino acids: CASSVDEETQYF. CDR3 bases: TGTGCCAGCAGCGTAGACGAGGAGACCCAGTACTTC. The chain uses TRBV9 and TRBJ2-5, with D uncertain. The V gene's germline CDR1 is SGDLS and CDR2 YYNGEE. The CDR3 is 12 residues long. Between the trimmed V and J ends, which lost 0 bases and 5 bases, there was a span of 5 bases.

V usage is TRBV4-1 and J usage is TRBJ2-3, with TRBD1 identical over 9 bases. The CDR3 has 17 residues. V gave up 0 bases and J gave up 3 bases; unmatched junction bases: 7. Germline CDR1 MGHRA, CDR2 YSYEKL. The CDR3 here is CASSQDAPGQGTDTQYF. In DNA form, the CDR3 reads TGCGCCAGCAGCCAAGATGCACCGGGACAGGGTACAGATACGCAGTATTTT.

CDR3 coding DNA: TGCAGCGCGGGCCTGGGCGGGGATGGCGGGGAGCTGTTTTTT. The encoded protein is CSAGLGGDGGELFF. The chain employs TRBV29-1 and TRBJ2-2, with a weak D call TRBD2 (6 bases). The length of the CDR3 is 14 residues. CDR1 is SQVTM, CDR2 ANQGSEA, per germline. Trimming removed 7 bases at V and 7 bases at J, with 19 bases between.

This chain joins TRBV6-5 and TRBJ2-7, with D perhaps matching TRBD1 (5 bases). There are 13 residues in the CDR3. Looked up from germline, CDR1 is MNHEY and CDR2 is SVGAGI. V was clipped by 6 bases and J by 0 bases, with 9 bases between them. CDR3 residues: CASSLGHSYEQYF. Written as DNA, the CDR3 is TGTGCCAGCAGCCTCGGACACTCCTACGAGCAGTACTTC.

Only a few counts were recorded for this clone. As DNA, the CDR3 is TGTGCCAGCAAAAACGACCGGGAGGGCCCTTACAATGAGCAGTTCTTC. It encodes CASKNDREGPYNEQFF. This sequence joins TRBV28 and TRBJ2-1, with 8 bases identical to TRBD2. CDR3 size: 16 residues. Trimming took 7 bases from V and 4 from J; bases not matched to a gene: 12. Germline assignment: CDR1 MDHEN and CDR2 SYDVKM.